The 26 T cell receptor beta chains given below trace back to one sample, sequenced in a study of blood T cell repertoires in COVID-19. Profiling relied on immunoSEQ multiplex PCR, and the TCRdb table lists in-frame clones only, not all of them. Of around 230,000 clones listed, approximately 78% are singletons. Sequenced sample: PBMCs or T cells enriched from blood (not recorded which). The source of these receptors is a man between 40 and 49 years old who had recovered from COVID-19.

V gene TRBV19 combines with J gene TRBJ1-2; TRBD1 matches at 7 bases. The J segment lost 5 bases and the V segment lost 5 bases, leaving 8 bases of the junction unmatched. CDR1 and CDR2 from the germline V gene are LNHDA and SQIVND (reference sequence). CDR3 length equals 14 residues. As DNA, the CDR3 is TGTGCCAGTAGTGACAGGGAAGGGGGGTATGGCTACACCTTC. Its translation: CASSDREGGYGYTF.

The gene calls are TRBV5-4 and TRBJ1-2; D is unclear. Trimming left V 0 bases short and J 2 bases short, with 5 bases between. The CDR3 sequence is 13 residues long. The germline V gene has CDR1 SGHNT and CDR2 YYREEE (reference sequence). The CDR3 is CASSLGENYGYTF. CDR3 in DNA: TGTGCCAGCAGCTTGGGGGAGAACTATGGCTACACCTTC.

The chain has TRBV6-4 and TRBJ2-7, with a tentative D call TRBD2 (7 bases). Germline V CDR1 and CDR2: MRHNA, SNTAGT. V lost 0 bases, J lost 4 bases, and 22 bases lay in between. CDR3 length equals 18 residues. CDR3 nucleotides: TGTGCCAGCAGTGACTCCGGGGCGGGGGCGCGAGGGGAATACGAGCAGTACTTC. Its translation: CASSDSGAGARGEYEQYF.

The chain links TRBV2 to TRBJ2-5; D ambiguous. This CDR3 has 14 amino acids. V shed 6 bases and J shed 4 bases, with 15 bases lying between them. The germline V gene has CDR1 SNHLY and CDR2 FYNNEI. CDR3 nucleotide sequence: TGTGCCAGCAGCCAAGACTCTGCCGGAGAGACCCAGTACTTC. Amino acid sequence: CASSQDSAGETQYF.

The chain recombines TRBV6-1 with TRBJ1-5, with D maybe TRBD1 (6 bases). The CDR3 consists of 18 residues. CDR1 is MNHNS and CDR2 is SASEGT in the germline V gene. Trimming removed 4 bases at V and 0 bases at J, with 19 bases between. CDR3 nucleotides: TGTGCCAGCAGTGGAACTGTGCTGGACAGTTATAGCAATCAGCCCCAGCATTTT. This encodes CASSGTVLDSYSNQPQHF.

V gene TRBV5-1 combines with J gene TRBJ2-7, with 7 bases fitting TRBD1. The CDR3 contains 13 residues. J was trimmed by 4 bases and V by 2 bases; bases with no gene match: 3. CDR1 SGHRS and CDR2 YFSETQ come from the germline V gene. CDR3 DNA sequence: TGCGCCAGCAGCTTCCAGGGGGAGTACGAGCAGTACTTC. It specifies CASSFQGEYEQYF.

CDR3 DNA sequence: TGTGCCAGCACCGGGGGAATAAGGGCCAACGTCCTGACTTTC. Residues: CASTGGIRANVLTF. The chain has TRBV9 and TRBJ2-6, with D possibly matching TRBD2 (6 bases). V dropped 6 bases and J dropped 5 bases, with 12 bases sitting between them. Germline V CDR1 and CDR2: SGDLS, YYNGEE. The CDR3 spans 14 residues.

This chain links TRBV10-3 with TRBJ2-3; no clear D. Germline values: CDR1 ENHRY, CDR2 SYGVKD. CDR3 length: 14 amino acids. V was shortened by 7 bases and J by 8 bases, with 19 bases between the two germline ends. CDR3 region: CAIKSSGVRGTQYF. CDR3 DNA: TGTGCCATCAAGTCCTCCGGTGTACGAGGTACGCAGTATTTT.

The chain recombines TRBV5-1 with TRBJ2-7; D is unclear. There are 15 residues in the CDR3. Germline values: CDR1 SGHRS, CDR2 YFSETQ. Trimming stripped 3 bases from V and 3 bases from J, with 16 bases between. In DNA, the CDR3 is TGCGCCAGCAGCTCCACCTTGGGCTTGAGCTACGAGCAGTACTTC. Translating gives CASSSTLGLSYEQYF.

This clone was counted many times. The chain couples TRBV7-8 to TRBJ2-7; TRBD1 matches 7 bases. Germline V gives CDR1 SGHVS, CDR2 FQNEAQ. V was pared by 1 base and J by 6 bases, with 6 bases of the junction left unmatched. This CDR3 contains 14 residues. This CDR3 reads CASSLGQQGLEQYF. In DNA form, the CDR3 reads TGTGCCAGCAGCTTAGGGCAACAGGGGCTCGAGCAGTACTTC.

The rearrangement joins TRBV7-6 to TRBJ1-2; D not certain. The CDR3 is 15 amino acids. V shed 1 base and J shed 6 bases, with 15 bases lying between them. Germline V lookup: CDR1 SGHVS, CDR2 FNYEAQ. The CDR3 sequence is CASSLDGGHSDGYTF. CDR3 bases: TGTGCCAGCAGCTTAGATGGAGGGCATTCGGATGGCTACACCTTC. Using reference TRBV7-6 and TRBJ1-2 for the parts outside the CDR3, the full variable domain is GAGVSQSPRYKVTKRGQDVALRCDPISGHVSLYWYRQALGQGPEFLTYFNYEAQQDKSGLPNDRFSAERPEGSISTLTIQRTEQRDSAMYRCASSLDGGHSDGYTFGSGTRLTVV.

CDR3 nucleotide sequence: TGTGCCAGCAGTTTATTCCCTCCTGAAGCGACTGGGGCCAACGTCCTGACTTTC. It translates to CASSLFPPEATGANVLTF. The V gene is TRBV27, the J gene TRBJ2-6; D is undetermined. Germline loops: CDR1 MNHEY, CDR2 SMNVEV (reference sequence). The CDR3 covers 18 residues. The V gene lost 1 base and the J gene lost 2 bases, with 15 bases spanning the gap.

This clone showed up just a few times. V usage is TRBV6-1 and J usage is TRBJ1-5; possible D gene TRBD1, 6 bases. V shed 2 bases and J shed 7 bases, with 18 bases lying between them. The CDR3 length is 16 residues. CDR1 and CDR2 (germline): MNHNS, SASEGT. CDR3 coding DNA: TGTGCCAGCAGTGAATCTGGCAGGGGAGTAGGGCAGCCCCAGCATTTT. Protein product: CASSESGRGVGQPQHF.

The CDR3 DNA reads TGTGCCAGCAGTGTGACTAGCGGGACCAACTCCTACAATGAGCAGTTCTTC. Translation: CASSVTSGTNSYNEQFF. The chain carries TRBV9 and TRBJ2-1; TRBD2 matches at 11 bases. Trimming removed 5 bases from V and 0 bases from J; junction bases left unmatched: 7. The germline gives CDR1 SGDLS, CDR2 YYNGEE. The CDR3 covers 17 residues.

This CDR3 is CASSKGQGIVPIYEQYF. For the CDR3, the DNA is TGTGCCAGCAGCAAGGGACAGGGGATCGTCCCCATCTACGAGCAGTACTTC. The chain recombines TRBV21-1 with TRBJ2-7; TRBD1 reflects the table's D call only, with no check against the DNA. TRBV21-1 is labeled a pseudogene. This CDR3 has 17 amino acids.

CDR3: CALADFNTGELFF. The CDR3 DNA sequence: TGTGCCTTAGCGGACTTTAACACCGGGGAGCTGTTTTTT. J is TRBJ2-2 and V is TRBV30, with D possibly TRBD2 on 6 matching bases. The CDR3 contains 13 residues. Trimming removed 7 bases from V and 2 bases from J, with 11 bases in between. Germline CDR1 GTSNPN, CDR2 SVGIG (reference sequence).

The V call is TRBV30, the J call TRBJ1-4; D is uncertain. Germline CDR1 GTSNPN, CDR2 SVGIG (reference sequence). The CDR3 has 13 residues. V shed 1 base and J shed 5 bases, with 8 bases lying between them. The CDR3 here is CAWSAGRNEKLFF. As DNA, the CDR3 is TGTGCCTGGAGTGCCGGCAGGAATGAAAAACTGTTTTTT.

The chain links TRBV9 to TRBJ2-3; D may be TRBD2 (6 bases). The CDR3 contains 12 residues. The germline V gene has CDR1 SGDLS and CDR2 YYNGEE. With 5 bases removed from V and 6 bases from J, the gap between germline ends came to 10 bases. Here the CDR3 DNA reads TGTGCCAGCAGGGGACTGGAGGATACGCAGTATTTT. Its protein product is CASRGLEDTQYF.

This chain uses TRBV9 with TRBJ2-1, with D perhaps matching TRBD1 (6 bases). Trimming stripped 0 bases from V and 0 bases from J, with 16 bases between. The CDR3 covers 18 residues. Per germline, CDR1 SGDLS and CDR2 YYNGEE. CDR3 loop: CASSVGNSGTLSYNEQFF. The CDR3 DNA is TGTGCCAGCAGCGTAGGAAATTCTGGGACACTCTCCTACAATGAGCAGTTCTTC.

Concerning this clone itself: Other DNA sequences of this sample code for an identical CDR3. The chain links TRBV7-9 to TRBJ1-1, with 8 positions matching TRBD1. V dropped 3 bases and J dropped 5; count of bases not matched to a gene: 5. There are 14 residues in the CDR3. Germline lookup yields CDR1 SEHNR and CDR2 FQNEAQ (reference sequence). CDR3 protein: CASSFGQGGTEAFF. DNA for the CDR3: TGTGCCAGCAGCTTCGGACAGGGCGGGACTGAAGCTTTCTTT. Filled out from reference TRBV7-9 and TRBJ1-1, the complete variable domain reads DTGVSQNPRHKITKRGQNVTFRCDPISEHNRLYWYRQTLGQGPEFLTYFQNEAQLEKSRLLSDRFSAERPKGSFSTLEIQRTEQGDSAMYLCASSFGQGGTEAFFGQGTRLTVV.

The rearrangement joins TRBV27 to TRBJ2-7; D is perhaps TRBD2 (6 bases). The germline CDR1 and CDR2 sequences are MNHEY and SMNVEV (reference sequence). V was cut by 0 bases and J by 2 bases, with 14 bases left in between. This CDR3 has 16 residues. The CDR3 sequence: CASSLSRGAGTYEQYF. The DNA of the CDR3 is TGTGCCAGCAGTTTATCCCGCGGGGCTGGAACCTACGAGCAGTACTTC.

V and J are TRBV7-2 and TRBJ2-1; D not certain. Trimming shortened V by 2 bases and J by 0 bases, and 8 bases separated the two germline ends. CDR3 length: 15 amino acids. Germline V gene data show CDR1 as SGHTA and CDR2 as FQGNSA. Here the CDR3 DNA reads TGTGCCAGCAGCTTACGTATAGCCTCCTACAATGAGCAGTTCTTC. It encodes CASSLRIASYNEQFF.

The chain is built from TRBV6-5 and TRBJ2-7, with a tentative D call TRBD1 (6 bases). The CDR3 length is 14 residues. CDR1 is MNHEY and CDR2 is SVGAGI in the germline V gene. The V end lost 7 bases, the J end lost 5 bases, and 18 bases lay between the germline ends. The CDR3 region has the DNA TGTGCCAGCACACGTAGGGGACACCCCAACGAGCAGTACTTC. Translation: CASTRRGHPNEQYF.

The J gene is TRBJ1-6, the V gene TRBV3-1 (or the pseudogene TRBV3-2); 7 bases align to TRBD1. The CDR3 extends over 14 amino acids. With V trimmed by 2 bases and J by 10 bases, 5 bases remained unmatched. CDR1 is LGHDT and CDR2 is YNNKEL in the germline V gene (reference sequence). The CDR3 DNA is TGTGCCAGCAGCCAAAACCCAGGGGGATCACCCCTCCACTTT. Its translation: CASSQNPGGSPLHF.

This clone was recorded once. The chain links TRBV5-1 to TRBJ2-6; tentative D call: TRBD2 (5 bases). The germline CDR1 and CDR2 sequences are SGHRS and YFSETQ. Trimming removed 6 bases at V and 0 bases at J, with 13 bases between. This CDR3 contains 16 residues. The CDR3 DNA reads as TGCGCCAGCACTCTGGACTCTCTCTCTGGGGCCAACGTCCTGACTTTC. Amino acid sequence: CASTLDSLSGANVLTF.

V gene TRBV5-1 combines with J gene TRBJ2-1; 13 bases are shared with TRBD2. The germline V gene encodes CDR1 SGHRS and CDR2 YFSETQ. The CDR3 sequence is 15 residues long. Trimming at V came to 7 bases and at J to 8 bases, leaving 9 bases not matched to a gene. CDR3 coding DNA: TGCGCCAGCCGGCGACTAGCGGGAGGTTTATATGAGCAGTTCTTC. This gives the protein CASRRLAGGLYEQFF. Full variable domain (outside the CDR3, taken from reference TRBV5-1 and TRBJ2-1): KAGVTQTPRYLIKTRGQQVTLSCSPISGHRSVSWYQQTPGQGLQFLFEYFSETQRNKGNFPGRFSGRQFSNSRSEMNVSTLELGDSALYLCASRRLAGGLYEQFFGPGTRLTVL.